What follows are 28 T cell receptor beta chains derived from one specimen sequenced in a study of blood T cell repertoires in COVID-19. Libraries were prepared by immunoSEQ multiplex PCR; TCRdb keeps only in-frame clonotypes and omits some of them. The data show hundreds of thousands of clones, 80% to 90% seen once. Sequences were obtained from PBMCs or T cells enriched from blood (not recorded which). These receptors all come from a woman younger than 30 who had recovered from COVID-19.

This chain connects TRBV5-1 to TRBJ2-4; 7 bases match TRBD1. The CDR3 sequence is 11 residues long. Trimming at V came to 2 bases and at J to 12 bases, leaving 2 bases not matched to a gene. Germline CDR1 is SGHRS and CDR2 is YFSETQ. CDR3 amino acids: CASSFGDSQYF. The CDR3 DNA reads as TGCGCCAGCAGCTTTGGGGACAGTCAGTACTTC.

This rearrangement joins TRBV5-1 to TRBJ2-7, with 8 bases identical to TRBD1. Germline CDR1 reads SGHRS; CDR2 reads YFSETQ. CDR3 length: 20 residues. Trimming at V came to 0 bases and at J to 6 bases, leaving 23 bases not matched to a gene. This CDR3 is CASSLEPGGRGLSGVREQYF. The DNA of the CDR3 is TGCGCCAGCAGCTTGGAACCTGGGGGCAGGGGGCTCTCAGGGGTGCGCGAGCAGTACTTC.

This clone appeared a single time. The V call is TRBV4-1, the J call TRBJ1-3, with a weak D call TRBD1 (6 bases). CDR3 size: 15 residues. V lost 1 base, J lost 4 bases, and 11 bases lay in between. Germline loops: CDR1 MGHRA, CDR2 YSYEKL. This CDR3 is CASSQVGARGNTIYF. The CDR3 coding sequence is TGCGCCAGCAGCCAAGTGGGGGCTCGAGGAAACACCATATATTTT.

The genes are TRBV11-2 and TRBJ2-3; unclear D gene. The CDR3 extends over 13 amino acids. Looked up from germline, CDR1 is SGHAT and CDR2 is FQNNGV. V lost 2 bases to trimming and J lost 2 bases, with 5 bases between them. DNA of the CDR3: TGTGCCAGCAGCTTACACTACACAGATACGCAGTATTTT. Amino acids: CASSLHYTDTQYF.

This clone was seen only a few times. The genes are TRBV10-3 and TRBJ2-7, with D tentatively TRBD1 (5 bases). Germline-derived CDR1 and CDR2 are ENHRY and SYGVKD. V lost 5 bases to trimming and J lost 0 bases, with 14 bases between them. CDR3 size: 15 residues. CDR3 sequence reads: CAISSLGDGSYEQYF. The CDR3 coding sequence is TGTGCCATCAGTTCCCTAGGGGATGGCTCCTACGAGCAGTACTTC.

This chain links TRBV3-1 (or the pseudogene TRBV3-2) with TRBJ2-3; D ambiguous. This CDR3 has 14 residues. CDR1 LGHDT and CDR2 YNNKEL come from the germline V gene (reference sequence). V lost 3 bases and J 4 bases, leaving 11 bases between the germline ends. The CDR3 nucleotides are TGTGCCAGCAGCCAGGTCCTGCCGGCAGATACGCAGTATTTT. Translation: CASSQVLPADTQYF.

In DNA form, the CDR3 reads TGTGCCAGCAGTGACGTGGCAGGGGGCCAAGAGACCCAGTACTTC. It yields the protein CASSDVAGGQETQYF. The V gene is TRBV6-4, the J gene TRBJ2-5; 7 bases align to TRBD1. CDR1 and CDR2 (germline): MRHNA, SNTAGT. V was clipped by 2 bases and J by 1 base; unmatched bases: 4. The CDR3 is made up of 15 amino acids.

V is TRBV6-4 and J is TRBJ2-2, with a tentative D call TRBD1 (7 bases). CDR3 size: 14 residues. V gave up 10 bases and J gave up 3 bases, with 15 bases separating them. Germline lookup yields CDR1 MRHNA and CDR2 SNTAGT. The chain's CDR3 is CATSEGADTGELFF. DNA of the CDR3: TGTGCCACCTCGGAGGGGGCGGACACCGGGGAGCTGTTTTTT.

This chain's CDR3 is CASSTTSGGAQYF. The CDR3 nucleotides are TGCGCCAGCAGCACGACTAGCGGGGGGGCCCAGTACTTC. J is TRBJ2-5 and V is TRBV5-1, with 14 bases identical to TRBD2. The germline V gene encodes CDR1 SGHRS and CDR2 YFSETQ. Germline trimming cut 4 bases from V and 9 bases from J; bases unmatched to any gene: 2. The CDR3 totals 13 residues.

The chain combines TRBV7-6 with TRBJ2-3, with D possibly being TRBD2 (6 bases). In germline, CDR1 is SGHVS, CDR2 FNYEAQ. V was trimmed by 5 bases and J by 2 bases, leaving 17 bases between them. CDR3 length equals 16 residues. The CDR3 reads CASSPLEGRNTDTQYF. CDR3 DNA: TGTGCCAGCAGCCCTCTGGAGGGGCGAAACACAGATACGCAGTATTTT. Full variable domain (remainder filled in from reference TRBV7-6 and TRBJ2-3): GAGVSQSPRYKVTKRGQDVALRCDPISGHVSLYWYRQALGQGPEFLTYFNYEAQQDKSGLPNDRFSAERPEGSISTLTIQRTEQRDSAMYRCASSPLEGRNTDTQYFGPGTRLTVL.

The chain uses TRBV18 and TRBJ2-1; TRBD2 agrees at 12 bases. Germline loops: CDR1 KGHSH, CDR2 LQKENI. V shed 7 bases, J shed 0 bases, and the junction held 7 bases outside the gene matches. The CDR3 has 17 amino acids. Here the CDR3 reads CASLGTSGFSSYNEQFF. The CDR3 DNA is TGTGCCAGCTTAGGGACTAGCGGGTTCAGCTCCTACAATGAGCAGTTCTTC.

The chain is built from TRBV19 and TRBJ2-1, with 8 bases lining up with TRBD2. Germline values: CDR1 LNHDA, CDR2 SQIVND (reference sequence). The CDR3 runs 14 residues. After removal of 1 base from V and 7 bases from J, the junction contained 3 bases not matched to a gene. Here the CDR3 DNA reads TGTGCCAGTAGTATAGTAGCGGGGCCTAATGAGCAGTTCTTC. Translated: CASSIVAGPNEQFF. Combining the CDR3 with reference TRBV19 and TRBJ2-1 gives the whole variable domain DGGITQSPKYLFRKEGQNVTLSCEQNLNHDAMYWYRQDPGQGLRLIYYSQIVNDFQKGDIAEGYSVSREKKESFPLTVTSAQKNPTAFYLCASSIVAGPNEQFFGPGTRLTVL.

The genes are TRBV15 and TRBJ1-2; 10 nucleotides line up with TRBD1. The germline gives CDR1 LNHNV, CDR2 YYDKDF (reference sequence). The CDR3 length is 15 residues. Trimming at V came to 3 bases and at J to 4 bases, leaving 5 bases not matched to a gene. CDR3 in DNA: TGTGCCACCAGCAGGGGGGACAGGGGAATCTATGGCTACACCTTC. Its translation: CATSRGDRGIYGYTF.

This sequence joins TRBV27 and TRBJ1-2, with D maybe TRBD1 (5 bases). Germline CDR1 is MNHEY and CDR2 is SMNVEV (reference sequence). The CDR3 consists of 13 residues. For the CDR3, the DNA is TGTGACTGGCGGGGCGTCGCTAACTATGGCTACACCTTC. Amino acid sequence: CDWRGVANYGYTF.

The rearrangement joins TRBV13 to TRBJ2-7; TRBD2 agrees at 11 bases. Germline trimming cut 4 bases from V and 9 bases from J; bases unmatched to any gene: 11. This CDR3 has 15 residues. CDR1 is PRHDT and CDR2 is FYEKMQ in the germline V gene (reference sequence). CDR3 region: CASSSPTSGVSGQYF. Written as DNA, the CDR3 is TGTGCCAGCAGCTCCCCGACTAGCGGGGTGTCGGGGCAGTACTTC.

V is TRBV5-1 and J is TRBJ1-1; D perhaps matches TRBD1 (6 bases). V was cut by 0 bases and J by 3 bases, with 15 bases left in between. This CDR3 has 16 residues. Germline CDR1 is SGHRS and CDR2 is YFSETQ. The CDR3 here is CASSLDYWTEYTEAFF. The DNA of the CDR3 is TGCGCCAGCAGCTTGGATTATTGGACAGAGTACACTGAAGCTTTCTTT.

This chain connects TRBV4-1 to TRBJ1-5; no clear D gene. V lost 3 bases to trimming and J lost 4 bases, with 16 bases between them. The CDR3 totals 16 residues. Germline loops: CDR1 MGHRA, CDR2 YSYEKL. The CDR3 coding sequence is TGCGCCAGCAGCCATGGTATGATCAGGAGGAATCAGCCCCAGCATTTT. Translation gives CASSHGMIRRNQPQHF.

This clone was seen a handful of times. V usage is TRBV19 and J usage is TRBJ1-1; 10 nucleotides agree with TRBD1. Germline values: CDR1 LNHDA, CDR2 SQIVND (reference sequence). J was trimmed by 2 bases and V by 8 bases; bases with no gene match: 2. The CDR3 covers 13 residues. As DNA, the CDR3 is TGTGCCAGTCGGACAGGGGGAAACACTGAAGCTTTCTTT. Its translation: CASRTGGNTEAFF.

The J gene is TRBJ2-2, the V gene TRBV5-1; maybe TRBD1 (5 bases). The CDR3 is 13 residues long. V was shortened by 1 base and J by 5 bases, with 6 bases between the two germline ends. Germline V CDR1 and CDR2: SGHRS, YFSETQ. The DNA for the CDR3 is TGCGCCAGCAGCTTGAAGGGGACCGGGGAGCTGTTTTTT. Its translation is CASSLKGTGELFF.

CDR3 nucleotides: TGTGCCAGCAGCCGGGACATCCGGGAAAAACTGTTTTTT. Translating gives CASSRDIREKLFF. This chain joins TRBV28 and TRBJ1-4; tentative D call: TRBD1 (6 bases). CDR1 and CDR2 (germline): MDHEN, SYDVKM. The CDR3 is 13 residues long. V was pared by 6 bases and J by 8 bases, with 13 bases between.

The CDR3 is CATSDVGDGELFF. The CDR3 region has the DNA TGTGCCACCAGTGATGTGGGCGACGGGGAGCTGTTTTTT. The J gene is TRBJ2-2, the V gene TRBV24-1; D gene uncertain. The CDR3 totals 13 residues. The germline V gene has CDR1 KGHDR and CDR2 SFDVKD. Trimming shortened V by 3 bases and J by 7 bases, and 8 bases separated the two germline ends.

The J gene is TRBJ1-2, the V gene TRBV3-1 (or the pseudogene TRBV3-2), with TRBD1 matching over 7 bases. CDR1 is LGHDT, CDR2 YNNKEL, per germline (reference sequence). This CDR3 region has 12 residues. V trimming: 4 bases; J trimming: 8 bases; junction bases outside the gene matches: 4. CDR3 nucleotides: TGTGCCAGCAGCCTTCGACAGGGCGGCTACACCTTC. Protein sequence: CASSLRQGGYTF.

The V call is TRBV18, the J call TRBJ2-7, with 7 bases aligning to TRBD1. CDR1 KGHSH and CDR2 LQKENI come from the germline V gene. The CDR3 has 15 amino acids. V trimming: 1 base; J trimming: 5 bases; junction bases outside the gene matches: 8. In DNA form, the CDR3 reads TGTGCCAGCTCACCACAGGGGACAGCGATCAACGAGCAGTACTTC. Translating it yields CASSPQGTAINEQYF. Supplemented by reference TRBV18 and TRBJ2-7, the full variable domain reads NAGVMQNPRHLVRRRGQEARLRCSPMKGHSHVYWYRQLPEEGLKFMVYLQKENIIDESGMPKERFSAEFPKEGPSILRIQQVVRGDSAAYFCASSPQGTAINEQYFGPGTRLTVT.

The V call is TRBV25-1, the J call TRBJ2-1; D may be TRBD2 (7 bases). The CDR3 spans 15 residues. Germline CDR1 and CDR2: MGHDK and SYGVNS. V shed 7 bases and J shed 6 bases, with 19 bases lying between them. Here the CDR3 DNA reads TGTGCCAGCAACCCGAGGGGGGGGGCAGTCAATGAGCAGTTCTTC. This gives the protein CASNPRGGAVNEQFF.

The CDR3 DNA reads TGTGCCAGCAGTGACGGGACAGCCGATGCCACTGAAGCTTTCTTT. It is translated as CASSDGTADATEAFF. This chain connects TRBV6-6 to TRBJ1-1, with TRBD1 matching over 7 bases. This CDR3 comprises 15 residues. Germline assignment: CDR1 MNHNY and CDR2 SVGAGI (reference sequence). The trim removed 5 bases at V and 4 bases at J, leaving 10 bases unmatched.

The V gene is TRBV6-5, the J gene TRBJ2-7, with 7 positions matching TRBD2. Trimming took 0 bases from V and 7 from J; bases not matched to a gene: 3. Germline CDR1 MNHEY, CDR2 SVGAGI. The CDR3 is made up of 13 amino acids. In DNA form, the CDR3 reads TGTGCCAGCAGTTACTCGGGGGGGAGGGAGCAGTACTTC. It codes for CASSYSGGREQYF.

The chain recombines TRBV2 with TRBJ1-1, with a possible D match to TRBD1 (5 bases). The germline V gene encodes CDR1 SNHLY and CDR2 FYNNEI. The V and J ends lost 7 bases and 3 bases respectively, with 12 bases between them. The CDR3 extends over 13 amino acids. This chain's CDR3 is CASTSRAYTEAFF. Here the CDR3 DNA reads TGTGCCAGCACGAGCAGGGCGTACACTGAAGCTTTCTTT. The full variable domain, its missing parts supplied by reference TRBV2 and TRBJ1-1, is EPEVTQTPSHQVTQMGQEVILRCVPISNHLYFYWYRQILGQKVEFLVSFYNNEISEKSEIFDDQFSVERPDGSNFTLKIRSTKLEDSAMYFCASTSRAYTEAFFGQGTRLTVV.

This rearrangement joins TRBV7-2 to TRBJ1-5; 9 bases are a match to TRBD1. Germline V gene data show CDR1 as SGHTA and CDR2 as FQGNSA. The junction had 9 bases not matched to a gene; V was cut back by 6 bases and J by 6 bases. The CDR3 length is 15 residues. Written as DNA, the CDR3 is TGTGCCAGCAGATCGGGACAGGGCCAGTTTCAGCCCCAGCATTTT. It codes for CASRSGQGQFQPQHF.